This paragraph covers one TCR beta chain sequence. The sample originates from a study of memory CD8 T cells in hepatitis C reinfection. The repertoire was sequenced with immunoSEQ multiplex PCR; TCRdb's copy has only in-frame clones and lacks some. The table lists 40,000 to 60,000 clones, roughly 86% of them singletons. Time point meaning: pre-reinfection, 55 to 20 weeks before reinfection detection. No in vitro expansion preceded TCR sequencing of the sorted cells. The sample consisted of naive CD8+ T cells sorted from blood. The receptor comes from a young man with hepatitis C virus infection.

CDR3 DNA: TGTGCCAGCAGCTTTGGGGTTCGGGGGGGGCACACAGATACGCAGTATTTT. Translating it yields CASSFGVRGGHTDTQYF. This rearrangement joins TRBV5-4 to TRBJ2-3; 8 bases are shared with TRBD2. The CDR3 is 17 residues long. With 2 bases clipped from V and 2 bases from J, the junction kept 10 bases outside the gene matches. The germline gives CDR1 SGHNT, CDR2 YYREEE (reference sequence).